Following are 23 T cell receptor beta chains from one sample sequenced in a study of post-analysis software for immune sequencing data. Study results and limitations: Among roughly 5 TRBV segments more frequent in patients than controls were TRBV5-6, TRBV5-1 and TRBV20-1.

Included in the TCR beta cDNA libraries were unique molecular identifiers. MiXCR, applied by TCRdb to the PCR reads, yields one record per CDR3 protein. Of about 200,000 distinct CDR3 sequences listed, roughly 30% are singletons. No cognate antigen is known for these TCRs. The source material was blood. The origin of the receptors is a girl aged 2 to 17 with multiple sclerosis.

The V and J genes are TRBV5-1 and TRBJ1-5, with 8 positions matching TRBD1. This CDR3 comprises 14 residues. Trimming at V came to 0 bases and at J to 7 bases, leaving 3 bases not matched to a gene. CDR1 SGHRS and CDR2 YFSETQ come from the germline V gene. This CDR3 reads CASSLGTGKQPQHF. The DNA of the CDR3 is TGCGCCAGCAGCTTGGGGACAGGGAAGCAGCCCCAGCATTTT.

There are a few counts of this clonotype. The genes are TRBV5-8 and TRBJ1-1; D remains ambiguous. Germline loops: CDR1 SGHTS, CDR2 YDEGEE. V lost 2 bases and J lost 1, with 12 bases in between. This CDR3 contains 15 residues. CDR3 bases: TGTGCCAGCAGCTTTCCTCCGGGGTCGAACACTGAAGCTTTCTTT. Its protein product is CASSFPPGSNTEAFF.

The CDR3 DNA reads as TGTGCCAGCAGCGACGCACTGAACACTGAAGCTTTCTTT. It codes for CASSDALNTEAFF. The genes are TRBV27 and TRBJ1-1; no reliable D call. Trimming removed 6 bases at V and 0 bases at J, with 8 bases between. This CDR3 is 13 amino acids long. Germline CDR1 reads MNHEY; CDR2 reads SMNVEV (reference sequence).

This clonotype was detected once. Just one base apart from a much larger clone, this may be a read error. J is TRBJ2-1 and V is TRBV10-3; 9 bases line up with TRBD2. The ends lost 4 bases at V and 1 base at J; junction bases unmatched: 5. CDR1 and CDR2 (germline): ENHRY, SYGVKD. The CDR3 spans 16 residues. CDR3 bases: TGTGCCATCAGTGGGACTAGCGCCTCTTCCTACAATGAGCAGTTCTTC. It codes for CAISGTSASSYNEQFF.

A remark on this clonotype: A read error may account for a junction end that differs from germline. The chain uses TRBV24-1 and TRBJ1-4; 7 bases are shared with TRBD1. The germline V gene encodes CDR1 KGHDR and CDR2 SFDVKD. The CDR3 spans 15 residues. The DNA of the CDR3 is TGTGCCACCAGTGACTCAACGGACAGGAGTGAAAAACGGTTTTTT. Translating gives CATSDSTDRSEKRFF.

At least ten counts were recorded for this clonotype. CDR3 loop: CASSDIVSVVNEQFF. The DNA for the CDR3 is TGTGCCAGCAGTGACATTGTTAGCGTCGTCAATGAGCAGTTCTTC. The genes are TRBV25-1 and TRBJ2-1; a possible D gene is TRBD2 (5 bases). CDR1 and CDR2 (germline): MGHDK, SYGVNS. Trimming took off 3 bases at V and 6 bases at J, with 15 bases between the two ends. The CDR3 extends over 15 amino acids.

This clonotype was recorded many times. The chain recombines TRBV19 with TRBJ1-2; unclear D gene. The CDR3 runs 12 residues. Per germline, CDR1 LNHDA and CDR2 SQIVND (reference sequence). V was pared by 7 bases and J by 6 bases, with 12 bases between. The CDR3, as DNA: TGTGCCAGTACTGGACTGCCACATGGCTACACCTTC. This codes for CASTGLPHGYTF.

The chain joins TRBV5-5 to TRBJ1-2, with unresolved D. Germline assignment: CDR1 SGHKS and CDR2 YYEKEE (reference sequence). The CDR3 contains 15 residues. V was cut by 2 bases and J by 5 bases, with 16 bases left in between. CDR3 region: CASSFYAETYYGYTF. CDR3 DNA: TGTGCCAGCAGCTTTTATGCAGAGACCTATTATGGCTACACCTTC.

This clonotype has a count of ten or more. The V gene is TRBV11-3, the J gene TRBJ2-7; D is perhaps TRBD1 or TRBD2 (5 bases each). Trimming took 5 bases from V and 2 from J, leaving 22 bases between them. Germline CDR1 is SGHNT and CDR2 is YENEEA. This CDR3 is built from 17 residues. In DNA, the CDR3 is TGTGCCAGCAGCCCCGAAACGACACTAGAGGGGCCCTACGAGCAGTACTTC. Protein: CASSPETTLEGPYEQYF.

DNA for the CDR3: TGCAGTGCCTTGACAGGGGGACTTGGCAATCAGCCCCAGCATTTT. Translation gives CSALTGGLGNQPQHF. This chain joins TRBV20-1 and TRBJ1-5; TRBD1 matches at 9 bases. This CDR3 comprises 15 residues. V gave up 6 bases and J gave up 2 bases; unmatched junction bases: 8. Looked up from germline, CDR1 is DFQATT and CDR2 is SNEGSKA (reference sequence).

At least ten counts were recorded for this clonotype. The chain combines TRBV20-1 with TRBJ2-3, with 13 bases aligning to TRBD2. Germline loops: CDR1 DFQATT, CDR2 SNEGSKA (reference sequence). V trimming: 3 bases; J trimming: 3 bases; junction bases outside the gene matches: 9. CDR3 size: 17 residues. In DNA, the CDR3 is TGCAGTGCTAGGGACAGACTAGCGGGAGGCTTGACAGATACGCAGTATTTT. The encoded protein is CSARDRLAGGLTDTQYF.

This clonotype showed up many times. The CDR3 DNA reads as TGTGCCACCAGCAGGAACGGGGTCCAAGAGACCCAGTACTTC. It is translated as CATSRNGVQETQYF. The gene calls are TRBV15 and TRBJ2-5, with a possible D match to TRBD2 (5 bases). CDR1 and CDR2 from the germline V gene are LNHNV and YYDKDF (reference sequence). Trimming pared 3 bases from V and 1 base from J, leaving 9 bases between. The length of the CDR3 is 14 residues.

The chain uses TRBV12-3 or TRBV12-4 and TRBJ1-5; D possibly corresponds to TRBD1 (5 bases). The CDR3 has 12 residues. Trimming took off 6 bases at V and 14 bases at J, with 17 bases between the two ends. CDR3 DNA: TGTGCCAGCAGCGCCGGGACCAGTTTCAAGCATTTT. The encoded protein is CASSAGTSFKHF.

The chain links TRBV6-2 or TRBV6-3 to TRBJ2-3; TRBD2 agrees at 9 bases. The CDR3 is 17 residues long. Germline V gene sequence: CDR1 MNHEY, CDR2 SVGEGT. The V segment lost 5 bases and the J segment 5 bases; nucleotides outside the gene matches: 14. The CDR3 here is CASSVPGLAKSGDTQYF. The CDR3 DNA reads as TGTGCCAGCAGTGTCCCGGGACTAGCAAAGAGTGGAGATACGCAGTATTTT.

A note on this clonotype: Since a much larger clone is just one base distant, this may be a read error. J is TRBJ1-2 and V is TRBV27; the match to TRBD1 covers 9 bases. In germline, CDR1 is MNHEY, CDR2 SMNVEV (reference sequence). V lost 8 bases and J lost 1; bases outside the gene matches: 5. CDR3 length: 14 residues. The CDR3 region has the DNA TGTGCCAGCGGAAAGACAGGGGGTAACTATGGCTACACCTTC. Protein product: CASGKTGGNYGYTF.

Concerning this clonotype: This sequence may be a read error, since a much larger clone differs from it by one base. The chain links TRBV12-3 or TRBV12-4 to TRBJ2-1, with a weak D call TRBD2 (5 bases). The CDR3 spans 13 residues. The V end was cut by 6 bases, the J end by 5 bases, with 11 bases between. CDR3 sequence reads: CASSRGAHNEQFF. CDR3 DNA: TGTGCCAGCAGCCGGGGTGCCCACAATGAGCAGTTCTTC.

This clonotype came up many times. The V and J genes are TRBV28 and TRBJ2-7; 8 nucleotides match TRBD2. This CDR3 is built from 13 residues. Unmatched junction bases numbered 4, after V lost 6 bases and J lost 3 bases. The germline V gene has CDR1 MDHEN and CDR2 SYDVKM. The CDR3 loop reads CASRLAAFYEQYF. For the CDR3, the DNA is TGTGCCAGCAGACTAGCGGCTTTCTACGAGCAGTACTTC.

The chain uses TRBV5-1 and TRBJ2-2; D remains unclear. The CDR3 extends over 12 amino acids. Germline V gives CDR1 SGHRS, CDR2 YFSETQ. The V end was cut by 3 bases, the J end by 3 bases, with 3 bases between. The CDR3 DNA sequence: TGCGCCAGCAGCTGGGACACCGGGGAGCTGTTTTTT. Translation gives CASSWDTGELFF. Full variable domain (outside the CDR3, taken from reference TRBV5-1 and TRBJ2-2): KAGVTQTPRYLIKTRGQQVTLSCSPISGHRSVSWYQQTPGQGLQFLFEYFSETQRNKGNFPGRFSGRQFSNSRSEMNVSTLELGDSALYLCASSWDTGELFFGEGSRLTVL.

Only one count was recorded for this clonotype. A much larger clone sits a single nucleotide away, making a read error possible. V is TRBV29-1 and J is TRBJ2-1, with TRBD2 matching 8 bases. Germline V gives CDR1 SQVTM, CDR2 ANQGSEA. The CDR3 has 15 amino acids. The J segment lost 5 bases and the V segment lost 6 bases, leaving 12 bases of the junction unmatched. The CDR3 loop is CSVAHRAGADNEQFF. The CDR3 nucleotides read TGCAGCGTGGCCCACCGAGCGGGAGCCGACAATGAGCAGTTCTTC.

This sequence joins TRBV5-1 and TRBJ1-5; D is ambiguous. Germline CDR1 is SGHRS and CDR2 is YFSETQ. V gave up 4 bases and J gave up 5 bases, with 10 bases separating them. The CDR3 loop spans 13 amino acids. The CDR3 sequence is CASSDPPDQPQHF. In nucleotides, the CDR3 is TGCGCCAGCAGCGACCCACCCGATCAGCCCCAGCATTTT.

This clonotype was seen only once. The J gene is TRBJ2-2, the V gene TRBV5-1; 14 bases align to TRBD2. The ends lost 4 bases at V and 6 bases at J; junction bases unmatched: 5. The CDR3 is 16 residues long. Per germline, CDR1 SGHRS and CDR2 YFSETQ. Here the CDR3 DNA reads TGCGCCAGCAGCCCCGGGACTAGCGGGAGTTCCGGGGAGCTGTTTTTT. Translating gives CASSPGTSGSSGELFF.

Notes on this clonotype: Compared with germline, one end of the junction differs, possibly owing to a read error. V and J are TRBV5-1 and TRBJ2-4; either TRBD1 or TRBD2 may supply D (5 bases each). In germline, CDR1 is SGHRS, CDR2 YFSETQ. The CDR3 covers 16 residues. The CDR3 DNA reads TGCGCCAGCAGCTTGGCCGGGACCAACAAAAGGCATGAGCAGGACTTC. As protein: CASSLAGTNKRHEQDF.

DNA for the CDR3: TGTGCCAGCAGCCCCCGAGGCAGGAGCTCTGGAAACACCATATATTTT. This sequence encodes CASSPRGRSSGNTIYF. The chain has TRBV6-5 and TRBJ1-3; no reliable D call. V lost 6 bases and J 0 bases, leaving 15 bases between the germline ends. This CDR3 is built from 16 residues. Germline V gene sequence: CDR1 MNHEY, CDR2 SVGAGI.